Listed below are T cell receptor beta chains from one sample, sequenced in a study of technical replicates of blood from a few donors. Profiled with immunoSEQ multiplex PCR; TCRdb holds only in-frame clones, not every one. This table has around 80,000 clones, roughly nine tenths appearing once. The sample consisted of T cells isolated from PBMCs. The receptors come from a human donor in good health. Both conserved end residues are part of each CDR3. D genes are given only for firm matches. A row's size may be missing; if present it is once, few, many or a size class.

J gene,V gene,clone size,D gene,CDR3 DNA,CDR3 protein
TRBJ1-2,TRBV27,-,-,TGTGCCAGCAGTTTATCCGTGCAGGGGAAGATAGCTGGCCATGGCTACACCTTC,CASSLSVQGKIAGHGYTF
TRBJ1-1,TRBV5-5,-,TRBD1,TGTGCCAGCAGCCAACTCGGACAGGGGCGCCTCATGAACACTGAAGCTTTCTTT,CASSQLGQGRLMNTEAFF
TRBJ2-3,TRBV28,-,-,TGTGCCAGCAGTTTACCCCTCCAAGGGGGCACAGATACGCAGTATTTT,CASSLPLQGGTDTQYF
TRBJ2-7,TRBV5-1,once,-,TGCGCCAGCAGCTCCCCACTCGGGTTCAGCTCCTACGAGCAGTACTTC,CASSSPLGFSSYEQYF
TRBJ2-3,TRBV7-6,-,TRBD2,TGTGCCAGCAGCTTTAAGGGAGGGCCCACAGATACGCAGTATTTT,CASSFKGGPTDTQYF
TRBJ2-3,TRBV29-1,-,-,TGCAGCGTTGACGCTTGGCAGGGGACCCCAGATACGCAGTATTTT,CSVDAWQGTPDTQYF
TRBJ1-3,TRBV10-2,-,TRBD1,TGCGCCAGCACTAGGGACAGTTACTCTGGAAACACCATATATTTT,CASTRDSYSGNTIYF
TRBJ1-3,TRBV5-1,-,TRBD1,TGCGCCAGCAGCCAACGGCTCGACAGGGGGCGAGGAAACACCATATATTTT,CASSQRLDRGRGNTIYF
TRBJ1-5,TRBV5-1,few,-,TGCGCCAGCAGCTTAATGACAGGTAGCAATCAGCCCCAGCATTTT,CASSLMTGSNQPQHF
TRBJ2-7,TRBV7-9,-,-,TGTGCCAGCAGCTTAGATTCTAGCGGAGGGGGCTCCTACGAGCAGTACTTC,CASSLDSSGGGSYEQYF
TRBJ1-1,TRBV6-1,-,-,TGTGCCAGCAGTGAAGTTGCGACGTGGGGGGGCACTGAAGCTTTCTTT,CASSEVATWGGTEAFF
TRBJ1-1,TRBV5-8,-,-,TGTGCCAGCAGCGAGCTCGCGGGGGGGGCTTTGAACACTGAAGCTTTCTTT,CASSELAGGALNTEAFF
TRBJ1-2,TRBV11-2,-,TRBD1,TGTGCCAGCAGTTCCCCTAGGGGGCCGGCTGGCTACACCTTC,CASSSPRGPAGYTF
TRBJ2-5,TRBV14,-,TRBD2,TGTGCCAGCAGCCAATCACTAGCGGCCACAGAGACCCAGTACTTC,CASSQSLAATETQYF
TRBJ1-1,TRBV5-6,-,-,TGTGCCAGCACCTCGGGGGGGGACTGTCTTTTT,CASTSGGDCLF
TRBJ2-7,TRBV5-4,-,-,TGTGCCAGCAGCCAAAGGGCAGGGGCCACCGAGCAGTACTTC,CASSQRAGATEQYF
TRBJ2-3,TRBV28,few,-,TGTGCCAGCGGCACCCTGCATGGCACAGATACGCAGTATTTT,CASGTLHGTDTQYF